This T cell receptor (beta chain) derives from a study of T cells and copy number aberrations in small-cell lung cancer (dated by TCRdb to the early 2020s). With regard to the full study: Whole-exome sequencing of the same tumor regions was paired with TCR repertoire sequencing so that T cell metrics could be related to mutations and copy number aberrations. Tumor TCR data existed for around 17 patients, and some 15 patients had TCR data from both tumor tissue and normal tissue.

Broad study findings and their caveats: The study was limited by a small sample size because surgical resection is uncommon in small-cell lung cancer, and the findings require validation. Every specimen was formalin-fixed paraffin-embedded tissue, a material known to introduce sequencing artifacts. The TCR repertoire was highly heterogeneous across regions: roughly 75-97.7% of clones were restricted to a single region, a lower overlap than in localized NSCLC. A negative correlation was found between higher copy number aberration burden and tumor T-cell density, richness and clonality. Tumors had lower T-cell density, richness and clonality than adjacent lung tissue, though the difference in density was not significant.

With regard to this clone: This clone's antigen is unknown. Base qualities were left out, and no much larger clone turns up one base away.

The immunoSEQ hsTCRB Kit was used with multiplexed V- and J-gene primers to amplify TCR-beta CDR3 regions from genomic DNA. Unique DNA barcodes were added in a second PCR, and the samples were pooled together with one negative control and one positive control. An Illumina MiSeq running a 150-cycle paired-end protocol was used to sequence the pooled TCR-beta libraries. The original pipeline was this. Adaptive Biotechnologies processed the raw sequencing data and produced a report containing normalized, annotated TCR-beta repertoires. T-cell density was computed as TCR-beta templates normalized to usable DNA, which was estimated by amplifying housekeeping genes. Richness counted unique rearrangements, and clonality was defined as 1 minus Pielou's evenness. The Jaccard index, the Morisita overlap index, and the proportion of shared top-20 clonotypes were used to quantify intratumor TCR heterogeneity between regions. TCRdb mirrors the immuneACCESS table, restricted to in-frame sequences. Some clones are absent from its copies; in checked studies, under half trace to an unresolved V gene, and the reason for the others is unknown. The V and J calls and clone size are taken from that table; D and trimming were inferred from the DNA. Recorded for this sample are some 700 clones; about 88% of them occurred a single time. The ten largest clones take up approximately 5% of the sample.

Donors were patients with limited-stage small-cell lung cancer who underwent surgical resection in Hangzhou, China, between about 2007 and 2020. Every donor went straight to surgery with no preoperative chemotherapy or radiotherapy, and no donor was given immunotherapy either before or after surgery. All 20 or so patients in the sequenced cohort were identified as smokers or heavy second-hand smokers. Three regions were collected from each tumor FFPE block by a grid approach so that spatial heterogeneity of the primary tumors was represented. Tumor regions were macrodissected for enrichment of malignant cells, and only regions expected to yield at least 150 ng DNA were selected. The study used multi-region TCR-beta sequencing of resected limited-stage small-cell lung cancers together with tumor-adjacent lung tissue to characterize T cell repertoire heterogeneity. The AllPrep DNA/RNA FFPE Kit (Qiagen) was used to extract genomic DNA from the FFPE tissue.

The germline V gene specifies SGHRS as CDR1 and YFSETQ as CDR2. V and J are truncated by 3 bases and 2 bases respectively, leaving an intervening sequence of 15 bases. The CDR3 runs 15 residues from the cysteine to the phenylalanine. Of all the DNA, just the CDR3 is kept, 45 bases in frame from base 1. The chain was built from TRBV5-1 and TRBJ2-7; the D gene is perhaps TRBD1, on 6 matching bases. This sequence originates from a man aged 60 to 69 with small cell lung cancer. Sequencing was carried out using tumor tissue. The CDR3 has the sequence CASSSMQGLTYEQYF. Here is the DNA: TGCGCCAGCAGCTCGATGCAGGGGTTGACCTACGAGCAGTACTTC.